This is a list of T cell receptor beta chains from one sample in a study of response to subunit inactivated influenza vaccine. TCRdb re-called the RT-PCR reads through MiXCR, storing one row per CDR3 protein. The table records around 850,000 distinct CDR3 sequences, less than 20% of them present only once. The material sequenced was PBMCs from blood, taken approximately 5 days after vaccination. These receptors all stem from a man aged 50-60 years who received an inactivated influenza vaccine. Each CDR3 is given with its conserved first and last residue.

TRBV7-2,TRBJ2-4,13,CASSGASKNIQYF
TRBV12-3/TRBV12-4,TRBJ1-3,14,CASKPDITGNTIYF
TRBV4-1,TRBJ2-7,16,CASSQTGGSKLYEQYF
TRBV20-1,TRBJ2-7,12,CSVPPAGGEQYF
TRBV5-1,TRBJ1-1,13,CASSRRENTEAFF
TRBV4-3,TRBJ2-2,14,CASSPSGLTGELFF
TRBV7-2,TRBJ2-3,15,CASSLPSGITDTQYF
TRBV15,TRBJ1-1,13,CATSPHAGSRAFF
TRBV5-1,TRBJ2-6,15,CASSLDVSGANVLTF
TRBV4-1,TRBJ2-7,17,CASSQDRTRPTSYEQYF
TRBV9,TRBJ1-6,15,CASSRGASTHSPLHF
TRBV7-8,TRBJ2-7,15,CASSLVYGQGYEQYF
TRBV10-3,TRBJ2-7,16,CAISDSPDFNSYEQYF
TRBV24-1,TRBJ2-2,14,CATSASGDNGELFF
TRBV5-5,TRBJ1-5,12,CASSLRGGPQHF
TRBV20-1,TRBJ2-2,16,CSAGPNSGANTGELFF
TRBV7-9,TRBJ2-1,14,CASRGTGSYNEQFF
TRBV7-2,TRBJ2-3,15,CASTQMAGALNTQYF
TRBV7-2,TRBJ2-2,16,CASSLWVAGSTGELFF
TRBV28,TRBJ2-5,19,CASSLISLGLAGVRETQYF
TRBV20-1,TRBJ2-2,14,CSASPRGPAGELFF
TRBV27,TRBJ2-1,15,CASSEGLAKFNEQFF
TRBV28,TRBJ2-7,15,CASSLPTGSSYEQYF
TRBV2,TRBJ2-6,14,CASSETFGANVLTF
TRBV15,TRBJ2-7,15,CATSNRDRGSYEQYF
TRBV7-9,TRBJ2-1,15,CASSLVAGGGNEQFF
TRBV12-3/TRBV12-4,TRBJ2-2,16,CASSLGRGSSTGELFF
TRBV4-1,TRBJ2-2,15,CASSHRTEYTGELFF
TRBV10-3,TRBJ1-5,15,CAISDPGLSNQPQHF
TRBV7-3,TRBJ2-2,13,CASSLGTSGELFF
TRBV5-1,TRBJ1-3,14,CASSTGGPRNTIYF
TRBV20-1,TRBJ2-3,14,CSASVEASTDTQYF
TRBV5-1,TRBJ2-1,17,CASSPSTDSSSYNEQFF
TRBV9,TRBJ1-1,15,CASSVDHRGDTEAFF
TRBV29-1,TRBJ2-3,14,CSLKIGTGTDTQYF
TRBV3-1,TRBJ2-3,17,CASSQGPSGVSTDTQYF
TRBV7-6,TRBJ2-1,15,CASSHRTGRGNEQFF
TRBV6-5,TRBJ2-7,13,CASSYADRYEQYF
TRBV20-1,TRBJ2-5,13,CSASFIRAETQYF
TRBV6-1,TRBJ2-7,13,CASGPGHSYEQYF
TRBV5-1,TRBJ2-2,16,CASSPGAGADTGELFF
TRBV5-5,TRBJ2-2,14,CASSLTGWTGELFF
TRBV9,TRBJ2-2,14,CASSVEGWTGELFF
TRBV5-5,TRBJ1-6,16,CASSLRLTQTDSPLHF
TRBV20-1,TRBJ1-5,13,CSASDGTGQPQHF